The clone carrying this T cell receptor beta chain was seen many times. Its antigen remains unidentified. TCRdb used MiXCR to reprocess the 5' RACE reads, holding one entry per CDR3 protein. The sample records roughly 1,500,000 distinct CDR3 sequences, 32% being singletons. The sample belongs to a study of identical twins. CDR1 is MNHEY, CDR2 SVGEGT, per germline. CDR3 size: 14 residues. V lost 7 bases and J lost 4; bases outside the gene matches: 9. Study observations and caveats: Without tracking the same donors, conclusions rested on cross-sectional statistical analysis.

The origin of this receptor is a newborn girl in good health. This chain joins TRBV6-2 or TRBV6-3 and TRBJ1-2; 7 positions match TRBD1. The specimen was cord blood. The CDR3 loop is CASTPPGTVYGYTF. CDR3 coding DNA: TGTGCCAGCACCCCACCCGGGACAGTCTATGGCTACACCTTC.